The source of this T cell receptor (beta chain) is a study of cytomegalovirus exposure and HLA in healthy donors. Notes on the study in general: Many donors shared some public TCRs, even though most TCR sequences were rare. Associated with cytomegalovirus, according to the listing, were 150 to 200 TCR beta chains. According to a subsequent analysis, TCR clusters identified in the first cohort showed a tendency to co-occur across the roughly 120 validation repertoires. In vitro checks showed that a few CMV-associated chains really do target CMV antigens.

This clone was detected only a few times. As yet, its antigen is unknown. The table came from immunoSEQ multiplex PCR; TCRdb's copy has only in-frame clones and leaves some out. In the table there are under 250,000 clones, about nine tenths of which are singletons. The V end lost 5 bases, the J end lost 6 bases, and 13 bases lay between the germline ends. The CDR3 sequence is 13 residues long. The germline CDR1 and CDR2 sequences are MDHEN and SYDVKM. This receptor was identified in a woman under 30 in good health and CMV-seropositive. This chain links TRBV28 with TRBJ1-1, with D possibly TRBD1 on 5 matching bases. The sample was PBMCs. Here the CDR3 DNA reads TGTGCCAGCAGTACCCCCTCGGGGGCTGAAGCTTTCTTT. Its translation: CASSTPSGAEAFF.